What follows describes a single T cell receptor beta chain. It lacks a known antigen. The input lacks base qualities; no much larger clone sits a single base away. This sample is drawn from a study of regulatory T cells in long-lasting Graves disease (dated by TCRdb to 2020 to 2023). Regarding the complete study: Patients with newly diagnosed Graves' disease had been on antithyroid drugs for under 3 months. The study was conducted in China and was registered as a clinical trial. This study used TCR sequencing and RNA sequencing of peripheral blood to compare persistent Graves' disease patients against newly diagnosed Graves' disease patients. TCR sequencing covered about 13 persistent and roughly 20 newly diagnosed Graves' disease patients, some 35 samples in total.

The label giving this sample's time point can be read as: newly diagnosed GD, antithyroid drugs for less than 3 months. For both TCR sequencing and RNA sequencing, RNA was extracted from PBMCs in TRIzol. Graves' disease was diagnosed according to American Thyroid Association guidelines. Patients for the study were recruited at an endocrinology department in Xi'an, China. Each patient gave 7.5 to 10 milliliters of peripheral blood, collected in an EDTA anticoagulant tube. Ficoll Paque Plus density gradient separation was used to isolate PBMCs, and no further T cell sorting was performed. RNA quality was checked with an Agilent 2100 Bioanalyzer and agarose gel, and concentration with a NanoDrop 2000. A distance of 17 bases separates the germline ends of V and J, which lose 0 bases and 2 bases respectively. The CDR3 runs 16 amino acids, cysteine and phenylalanine included. The kept DNA is CDR3 alone, 48 bases in frame from the first base. The germline V gene (reference sequence) specifies GTSNPN as CDR1 and SVGIG as CDR2.

What the research found in general, with its limitations: Preferential use of TRBV28, TRBJ1-2 and TRBJ2-5 was observed in persistent disease, whereas TRBV20-1 and TRBJ2-1 were favored in newly diagnosed disease. Sequencing and analysis were limited to the TCR beta chain. Compared with newly diagnosed patients, persistent Graves' disease patients had lower TCR Shannon entropy and fewer highly expanded clones, which suggests clonal expansion. As a limitation, the authors acknowledged that the small sample size may reduce accuracy. More public clonotypes were shared among persistent patients (approximately 3,000) than among newly diagnosed patients (roughly 1,000). Only peripheral blood was studied, because thyroid tissue, the primary lesion, was inaccessible.

The library was built by means of multiplex PCR. Instrument used: Illumina HiSeq 4000. iRepertoire HTBI primers and Arm-PCR amplification of CDR3 regions were used to construct TCR beta libraries. Before sequencing, the PCR products went through gel purification. The study's own analysis went as follows. A total of some 60 TRBV and under 15 TRBJ segments were identified across samples and were used for gene usage analysis of CDR3 amino acid clonotypes. Filtered high-quality paired reads were merged into contigs using COPE and FqMerger. Contigs were aligned with BLAST to IMGT TRBV, TRBD and TRBJ reference genes, and CDR3 was defined per IMGT. Any clonotype with a frequency above 0.1% was classified as a highly expanded clone. Shannon entropy served as the measure of repertoire diversity, while the Gini coefficient captured V-J evenness. Clonotypes shared by more than one individual were considered public. TCRdb took the public reads, trimmed them with fastp at Q25, ran MiXCR for clone calling and kept in-frame beta chains. Every CDR3 protein is listed once, alongside the most common genes and DNA of its rows. The V and J calls come from TCRdb's annotation, not from the publication. Across this sample there are about 240,000 distinct CDR3 sequences, with about 19% seen only once. Roughly 14% of the sample comes from the top ten.

The sample was peripheral blood mononuclear cells (PBMCs), taken at new diagnosis, from a patient treated with antithyroid drugs. This chain joins TRBV30 to TRBJ2-7, with the D call perhaps TRBD1 or TRBD2, as 5 bases match in each case. The source is a female donor with Graves disease. The bases read TGTGCCTGGAGTGTACTTTCTCGGGGCTTAACCTACGAGCAGTACTTC. The encoded protein is CAWSVLSRGLTYEQYF.